One sample yielded the 20 T cell receptor beta chains listed below, sequenced in a study of shared clonotypes between healthy human individuals. Profiling relied on immunoSEQ multiplex PCR, and the TCRdb table lists in-frame clones only, not all of them. The sample contains approximately 1.5 million clones, 95% to 99% of which appear only once. The specimen sequenced was naive CD4+ T cells sorted from blood. Subset noted: CD45RA+ positively selected. The receptors shown here come from a man aged 25 to 40 in good health.

The rearrangement joins TRBV19 to TRBJ1-1; D gene unclear. Trimming took 0 bases from V and 5 from J, leaving 13 bases between them. CDR1 LNHDA and CDR2 SQIVND come from the germline V gene (reference sequence). The CDR3 runs to 15 residues. CDR3 DNA: TGTGCCAGTAGTATAGATCGGACGCTGGGGACTGAAGCTTTCTTT. The encoded protein is CASSIDRTLGTEAFF.

The genes are TRBV2 and TRBJ2-2; D is possibly TRBD1 (6 bases). Trimming removed 6 bases from V and 6 bases from J, with 17 bases in between. Germline-derived CDR1 and CDR2 are SNHLY and FYNNEI. This CDR3 has 15 amino acids. DNA of the CDR3: TGTGCCAGCAGGGGACCGGGACATACATCCGGGGAGCTGTTTTTT. Amino acids: CASRGPGHTSGELFF.

The rearrangement uses TRBV28 and TRBJ2-1; TRBD1 matches 10 bases. The CDR3 contains 17 residues. Unmatched junction bases numbered 14, after V lost 6 bases and J lost 6 bases. Germline V gives CDR1 MDHEN, CDR2 SYDVKM. This chain's CDR3 is CASSSRIGTGALNEQFF. The DNA of the CDR3 is TGTGCCAGCAGCTCCCGGATCGGGACAGGGGCGCTCAATGAGCAGTTCTTC.

Note on this clone: The sample has other DNA sequences that encode this CDR3 too. The V call is TRBV18, the J call TRBJ1-1, with a tentative D call TRBD1 (5 bases). V shed 3 bases and J shed 3 bases, with 11 bases lying between them. Germline CDR1 reads KGHSH; CDR2 reads LQKENI. The length of the CDR3 is 14 residues. The CDR3 region is CASSPDRTYTEAFF. CDR3 bases: TGTGCCAGCTCACCTGACAGAACTTACACTGAAGCTTTCTTT.

This clone was counted once. The genes are TRBV4-3 and TRBJ2-7; no firm D call. CDR3 length equals 14 residues. V was clipped by 1 base and J by 3 bases, with 10 bases between them. Germline loops: CDR1 LGHNA, CDR2 YSLEER. CDR3 in DNA: TGCGCCAGCAGCCAAGCGGGCTTAGACTACGAGCAGTACTTC. Translating it yields CASSQAGLDYEQYF.

This clone was observed a single time. V is TRBV6-1 and J is TRBJ1-2; possible D gene TRBD1, 6 bases. The V gene lost 7 bases and the J gene lost 2 bases, with 8 bases spanning the gap. Germline CDR1 and CDR2: MNHNS and SASEGT. This CDR3 contains 12 residues. The CDR3 DNA sequence: TGTGCCAGCACGAGGGGGAACTATGGCTACACCTTC. Translating gives CASTRGNYGYTF.

J is TRBJ2-2 and V is TRBV2, with D maybe TRBD2 (6 bases). Trimming pared 11 bases from V and 5 bases from J, leaving 18 bases between. The V gene's germline CDR1 is SNHLY and CDR2 FYNNEI. The CDR3 is made up of 14 amino acids. The CDR3 region is CAGKDSGGTGELFF. CDR3 DNA: TGTGCCGGAAAAGACTCTGGGGGGACCGGGGAGCTGTTTTTT. Full variable domain (missing parts from reference TRBV2 and TRBJ2-2): EPEVTQTPSHQVTQMGQEVILRCVPISNHLYFYWYRQILGQKVEFLVSFYNNEISEKSEIFDDQFSVERPDGSNFTLKIRSTKLEDSAMYFCAGKDSGGTGELFFGEGSRLTVL.

V usage is TRBV11-2 and J usage is TRBJ2-5; perhaps TRBD2 as D (6 bases). Germline V gives CDR1 SGHAT, CDR2 FQNNGV. V was clipped by 4 bases and J by 5 bases, with 17 bases between them. The CDR3 consists of 15 residues. This CDR3 is CASSSIRGTSETQYF. CDR3 bases: TGTGCCAGCAGCTCGATCCGGGGGACGTCGGAGACCCAGTACTTC.

The rearrangement uses TRBV29-1 and TRBJ1-1; tentative D call: TRBD1 (6 bases). Trimming left V 7 bases short and J 11 bases short, with 14 bases between. The CDR3 length is 10 residues. Germline-derived CDR1 and CDR2 are SQVTM and ANQGSEA. This chain's CDR3 is CSALTGSAFF. In DNA form, the CDR3 reads TGCAGCGCCTTGACAGGAAGCGCTTTCTTT.

The chain has TRBV6-5 and TRBJ2-2, with D possibly being TRBD1 or TRBD2 (5 bases each). Germline-derived CDR1 and CDR2 are MNHEY and SVGAGI. The CDR3 spans 15 residues. Between the trimmed V and J ends, which lost 8 bases and 5 bases, there was a span of 18 bases. The CDR3 nucleotides read TGTGCCAGCGGTGGGACGCCCGGCCTGACCGGGGAGCTGTTTTTT. It encodes CASGGTPGLTGELFF.

The chain uses TRBV7-5 and TRBJ2-3. TRBV7-5 has pseudogene status. The CDR3 has 13 residues. This chain's CDR3 is CVRSLVPPDTQYF. CDR3 in DNA: TGTGTCAGAAGCTTAGTCCCCCCAGATACGCAGTATTTT.

V and J are TRBV11-2 and TRBJ2-7; no firm D call. In germline, CDR1 is SGHAT, CDR2 FQNNGV. The CDR3 runs 13 residues. Trimming pared 5 bases from V and 3 bases from J, leaving 11 bases between. The CDR3 protein is CASSRYSIYEQYF. Here the CDR3 DNA reads TGTGCCAGCAGCCGTTACTCAATCTACGAGCAGTACTTC.

The rearrangement joins TRBV4-1 to TRBJ2-3, with a possible D match to TRBD1 (6 bases). CDR1 is MGHRA and CDR2 is YSYEKL in the germline V gene. V was shortened by 4 bases and J by 1 base, with 15 bases between the two germline ends. This CDR3 has 16 amino acids. The CDR3 DNA reads as TGCGCCAGCAGCCTCCGACGGGACATGGGCACAGATACGCAGTATTTT. As protein: CASSLRRDMGTDTQYF.

The CDR3 sequence: CSVEQGAAFF. The CDR3 DNA is TGCAGCGTTGAACAGGGGGCCGCTTTCTTT. The V gene is TRBV29-1, the J gene TRBJ1-1; 8 bases are shared with TRBD1. Germline CDR1 reads SQVTM; CDR2 reads ANQGSEA. The CDR3 sequence is 10 residues long. V lost 2 bases, J lost 11 bases, and 1 base stayed unmatched.

This clone was observed a single time. The rearrangement links TRBV7-9 to TRBJ1-3; D is perhaps TRBD1 (6 bases). There are 13 residues in the CDR3. Germline V gene data show CDR1 as SEHNR and CDR2 as FQNEAQ (reference sequence). Trimming took 5 bases from V and 5 from J, leaving 10 bases between them. CDR3 sequence (DNA): TGTGCCAGCAGCGCGGACAGAAGAAACACCATATATTTT. This codes for CASSADRRNTIYF.

The chain employs TRBV11-2 and TRBJ2-7; TRBD1 matches at 10 bases. J gave up 4 bases and V 5 bases, and 5 bases lay outside the gene matches. Germline loops: CDR1 SGHAT, CDR2 FQNNGV. The length of the CDR3 is 14 residues. The CDR3 reads CASSRDRGFYEQYF. The CDR3 DNA is TGTGCCAGCAGCAGGGACAGGGGATTTTACGAGCAGTACTTC.

The chain recombines TRBV11-2 with TRBJ2-7, with TRBD1 matching over 12 bases. The junction had 5 bases not matched to a gene; V was cut back by 2 bases and J by 3 bases. Germline CDR1 reads SGHAT; CDR2 reads FQNNGV. The CDR3 runs to 16 residues. The CDR3 DNA is TGTGCCAGCAGCTTACGGGACAGGGGGCTTTTCTACGAGCAGTACTTC. Protein product: CASSLRDRGLFYEQYF.

With respect to this clone: The identical CDR3 is also encoded by other nucleotide sequences in the sample. The chain combines TRBV2 with TRBJ2-7; the D is unclear. V was trimmed by 4 bases and J by 2 bases, leaving 3 bases between them. Per the germline V gene, CDR1 is SNHLY and CDR2 is FYNNEI. The CDR3 has 11 residues. The CDR3 spells CASSVTYEQYF. DNA of the CDR3: TGTGCCAGCAGTGTTACCTACGAGCAGTACTTC.

The chain carries TRBV5-1 and TRBJ2-3; 9 bases align to TRBD2. With 0 bases clipped from V and 2 bases from J, the junction kept 1 base outside the gene matches. There are 15 residues in the CDR3. Germline V gene data show CDR1 as SGHRS and CDR2 as YFSETQ. CDR3 in amino acids: CASSLGLADTDTQYF. CDR3 nucleotide sequence: TGCGCCAGCAGCTTGGGACTAGCGGACACAGATACGCAGTATTTT.

With respect to this clone: One junction end disagrees with the germline gene, perhaps due to a read error. This chain uses TRBV19 with TRBJ2-3, with no clear D. The CDR3 is 12 amino acids. CDR1 is LNHDA and CDR2 is SQIVND in the germline V gene (reference sequence). The CDR3 spells CASRRDAETQYF. The CDR3 region has the DNA TGTGCCAGTAGAAGAGATGCAGAGACGCAGTATTTT.